Presented here are 17 T cell receptor beta chains from one specimen sequenced in a study of blood T cell repertoires in COVID-19. Produced via immunoSEQ multiplex PCR; TCRdb's table is partial and in-frame only. The data contain about 350,000 clones, over 85% of them singletons. The sample comprised peripheral blood. These receptors originate from an older woman with COVID-19, enrolled during active disease.

The chain links TRBV6-1 to TRBJ1-2; D unclear. This CDR3 is 14 amino acids long. Trimming pared 2 bases from V and 0 bases from J, leaving 7 bases between. Germline CDR1 reads MNHNS; CDR2 reads SASEGT. CDR3: CASSESGANYGYTF. CDR3 DNA sequence: TGTGCCAGCAGTGAATCGGGTGCTAACTATGGCTACACCTTC.

V gene TRBV5-8 combines with J gene TRBJ1-4; TRBD1 aligns across 11 bases. Germline assignment: CDR1 SGHTS and CDR2 YDEGEE. Germline trimming cut 4 bases from V and 2 bases from J; bases unmatched to any gene: 10. The CDR3 sequence is 18 residues long. CDR3 sequence (DNA): TGTGCCAGCAGCCCATACCTGGGACAGGGGGGCACTAATGAAAAACTGTTTTTT. This translates into CASSPYLGQGGTNEKLFF.

The chain combines TRBV27 with TRBJ2-1, with 8 nucleotides matching TRBD1. The CDR3 runs 18 residues. Losses at the gene ends were 7 bases for V and 0 bases for J; bases not matched to a gene: 14. Germline V gives CDR1 MNHEY, CDR2 SMNVEV (reference sequence). The chain's CDR3 is CASTPDAGQDSSYNEQFF. Here the CDR3 DNA reads TGTGCCAGCACCCCAGACGCGGGACAGGACAGCTCCTACAATGAGCAGTTCTTC.

The chain uses TRBV5-1 and TRBJ2-7; perhaps TRBD1 as D (7 bases). From germline, CDR1 is SGHRS and CDR2 YFSETQ. V was shortened by 4 bases and J by 5 bases, with 25 bases between the two germline ends. There are 17 residues in the CDR3. DNA for the CDR3: TGCGCCAGCAGCAGGGACAGCCTCTCCCGGACTACTGACGAGCAGTACTTC. Translated: CASSRDSLSRTTDEQYF.

The chain links TRBV10-3 to TRBJ2-7; possible D gene TRBD2, 6 bases. V lost 3 bases and J 1 base, leaving 13 bases between the germline ends. Germline V lookup: CDR1 ENHRY, CDR2 SYGVKD. The CDR3 has 15 amino acids. CDR3: CAISDPGTESYEQYF. CDR3 sequence (DNA): TGTGCCATCAGTGACCCTGGGACTGAATCCTACGAGCAGTACTTC.

This clone has a handful of counts. This chain joins TRBV12-3 or TRBV12-4 and TRBJ2-7; D possibly corresponds to TRBD2 (5 bases). V lost 4 bases and J 4 bases, leaving 5 bases between the germline ends. The CDR3 contains 11 residues. For the CDR3, the DNA is TGTGCCAGCAGTTCGGGGTACGAGCAGTACTTC. It codes for CASSSGYEQYF.

The chain employs TRBV19 and TRBJ2-1, with D perhaps matching TRBD2 (5 bases). Germline V gives CDR1 LNHDA, CDR2 SQIVND (reference sequence). V lost 7 bases, J lost 4 bases, and 11 bases lay in between. The CDR3 loop spans 13 amino acids. CDR3 sequence: CASTGLDYNEQFF. The CDR3, as DNA: TGTGCCAGTACCGGACTTGATTACAATGAGCAGTTCTTC.

The chain is built from TRBV19 and TRBJ2-1; D gene ambiguous. The CDR3 length is 14 residues. The V end was cut by 4 bases, the J end by 3 bases, with 10 bases between. Looked up from germline, CDR1 is LNHDA and CDR2 is SQIVND (reference sequence). DNA of the CDR3: TGTGCCAGTAGTACAGGCCGCTACTACAATGAGCAGTTCTTC. It is translated as CASSTGRYYNEQFF.

V is TRBV10-3 and J is TRBJ1-1, with 7 bases fitting TRBD1. The germline V gene encodes CDR1 ENHRY and CDR2 SYGVKD. V shed 6 bases and J 1 base; nucleotides not matched to a gene: 5. The CDR3 totals 14 residues. The CDR3 spells CAIRAGQENTEAFF. The CDR3 bases are TGTGCCATCAGGGCCGGACAGGAGAACACTGAAGCTTTCTTT.

A remark on this clone: The sample holds other DNA sequences that translate to the same CDR3. The rearrangement links TRBV28 to TRBJ1-2; D is unclear. Germline CDR1 reads MDHEN; CDR2 reads SYDVKM. The V and J ends lost 2 bases and 4 bases respectively, with 5 bases between them. This CDR3 contains 12 residues. This chain's CDR3 is CASSLGSYGYTF. In DNA form, the CDR3 reads TGTGCCAGCAGTTTAGGGAGCTATGGCTACACCTTC.

CDR3 region: CASSVTGTSKVLRSYNEQFF. In DNA, the CDR3 is TGTGCCAGCAGCGTTACCGGGACTAGCAAGGTTCTCCGCTCCTACAATGAGCAGTTCTTC. V is TRBV9 and J is TRBJ2-1, with 9 bases aligning to TRBD2. The junction had 15 bases not matched to a gene; V was cut back by 2 bases and J by 0 bases. The CDR3 loop spans 20 amino acids. Germline loops: CDR1 SGDLS, CDR2 YYNGEE.

The chain uses TRBV12-3 or TRBV12-4 and TRBJ1-2; 7 positions match TRBD1. This CDR3 region has 13 residues. Trimming took 6 bases from V and 7 from J; bases not matched to a gene: 8. The CDR3 DNA is TGTGCCAGCAGGGGTGGACAGGTGGGTGGCTACACCTTC. It yields the protein CASRGGQVGGYTF.

The CDR3 nucleotides are TGTGCCAGCCACCGGCCGGGACTCCAATACAATGAGCAGTTCTTC. Translated, it gives CASHRPGLQYNEQFF. The rearrangement links TRBV2 to TRBJ2-1, with D perhaps matching TRBD2 (6 bases). This CDR3 spans 15 amino acids. V lost 8 bases, J lost 4 bases, and 18 bases lay in between. Germline CDR1 reads SNHLY; CDR2 reads FYNNEI.

The J gene is TRBJ1-1, the V gene TRBV5-1; weak D call: TRBD1 (6 bases). Germline lookup yields CDR1 SGHRS and CDR2 YFSETQ. V was trimmed by 4 bases and J by 2 bases, leaving 12 bases between them. The CDR3 is 14 amino acids. The CDR3 DNA follows: TGCGCCAGCAGCCCGGGGACATATAACACTGAAGCTTTCTTT. This encodes CASSPGTYNTEAFF. Together with reference TRBV5-1 and TRBJ1-1, the CDR3 gives the full variable domain: KAGVTQTPRYLIKTRGQQVTLSCSPISGHRSVSWYQQTPGQGLQFLFEYFSETQRNKGNFPGRFSGRQFSNSRSEMNVSTLELGDSALYLCASSPGTYNTEAFFGQGTRLTVV.

This rearrangement joins TRBV19 to TRBJ1-1; 9 bases are shared with TRBD1. CDR3 length: 15 amino acids. The V gene end was trimmed by 5 bases and the J gene end by 3 bases; junction bases not matched to a gene: 7. Germline V CDR1 and CDR2: LNHDA, SQIVND (reference sequence). CDR3 coding DNA: TGTGCCAGTAGTGCCACCGGGACAGGGTACACTGAAGCTTTCTTT. Its translation is CASSATGTGYTEAFF. The full variable domain, with the rest looked up from reference TRBV19 and TRBJ1-1, is DGGITQSPKYLFRKEGQNVTLSCEQNLNHDAMYWYRQDPGQGLRLIYYSQIVNDFQKGDIAEGYSVSREKKESFPLTVTSAQKNPTAFYLCASSATGTGYTEAFFGQGTRLTVV.

The V and J genes are TRBV19 and TRBJ1-2; 8 bases agree with TRBD1. Germline V gene lookup returns CDR1 LNHDA and CDR2 SQIVND (reference sequence). CDR3 length: 15 amino acids. The V gene end was trimmed by 3 bases and the J gene end by 2 bases; junction bases not matched to a gene: 5. CDR3 loop: CASSMGQVTNYGYTF. In DNA form, the CDR3 reads TGTGCCAGTAGTATGGGACAGGTGACAAACTATGGCTACACCTTC.

J is TRBJ1-1 and V is TRBV2; 7 bases map to TRBD1. The germline V gene has CDR1 SNHLY and CDR2 FYNNEI. V lost 3 bases and J lost 7; bases outside the gene matches: 11. CDR3 length: 15 residues. CDR3 DNA sequence: TGTGCCAGCAGTGATGACCGAACAGGGGAAAGTGAAGCTTTCTTT. Translated: CASSDDRTGESEAFF.